The sample holds a few counts of the clone carrying this T cell receptor (beta chain). This sample is part of a study of human T cells and chemical hapten exposure. J lost 2 bases, V lost 1 base, and 4 bases had no gene match. Germline CDR1 and CDR2: LGHNA and YSLEER. The CDR3 extends over 15 amino acids. Sample time point: patch test 2, 6 weeks after DPC sensitization. As to treatment: therapeutic diphenylcyclopropenone sensitization with weekly scalp DPC. Suited to DPC and affected by alopecia, the donors ranged from 18 to 70 years old. Using its own MiXCR run on the RACE reads, TCRdb lists one record per CDR3 protein. The table includes a few hundred thousand distinct CDR3 sequences, about 6% detected once.

The chain recombines TRBV4-3 with TRBJ1-1; 7 bases fit TRBD1. The sequence derives from a woman younger than 30 with alopecia areata. Some clones in this sample may be carry-over from other donors' samples. The sequenced sample was whole blood, obtained in connection with sensitization to the hapten diphenylcyclopropenone (DPC). The CDR3 is CASSQGVGGNTEAFF. Written as DNA, the CDR3 is TGCGCCAGCAGCCAAGGAGTAGGGGGCAACACTGAAGCTTTCTTT.